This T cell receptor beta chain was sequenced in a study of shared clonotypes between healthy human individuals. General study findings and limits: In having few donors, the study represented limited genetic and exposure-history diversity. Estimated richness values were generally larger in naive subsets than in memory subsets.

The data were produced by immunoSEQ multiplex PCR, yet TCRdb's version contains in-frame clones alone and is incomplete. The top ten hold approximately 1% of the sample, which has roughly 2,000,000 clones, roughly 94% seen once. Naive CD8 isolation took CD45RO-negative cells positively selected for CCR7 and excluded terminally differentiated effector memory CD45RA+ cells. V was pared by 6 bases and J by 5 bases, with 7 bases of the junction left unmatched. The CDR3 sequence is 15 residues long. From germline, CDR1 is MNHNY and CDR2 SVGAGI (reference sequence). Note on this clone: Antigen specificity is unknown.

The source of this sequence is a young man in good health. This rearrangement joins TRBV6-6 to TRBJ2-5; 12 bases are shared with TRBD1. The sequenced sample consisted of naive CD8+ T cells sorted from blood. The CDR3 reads CASSTGQGAGETQYF. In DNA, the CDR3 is TGTGCCAGCAGCACGGGACAGGGGGCAGGGGAGACCCAGTACTTC.